This record concerns one T cell receptor beta chain sequence. The antigen it recognizes is unknown. No base qualities exist here, and no much larger clone lies one base off it. Counted from cysteine to phenylalanine, this CDR3 has 17 amino acids. Only CDR3 DNA remains: 51 bases, in frame from the first base. At the junction V is shortened by 2 bases and J by 0 bases, with 16 bases in between. Sequences SGHTA (CDR1) and FQGNSA (CDR2) are obtained from the germline V gene. The data stem from a study of OX40 agonist ivuxolimab in advanced cancers. With regard to the full study: Ivuxolimab was an agonistic, fully human IgG2 monoclonal antibody directed against OX40 (CD134), a costimulatory receptor. Intravenous ivuxolimab was administered to patients every 2 weeks at six dose levels: 0.01, 0.1, 0.3, 1.5, 3 and 10 mg/kg. Of the approximately 53 patients in dose escalation, about 20 had hepatocellular carcinoma, about 15 had melanoma, 9 had renal cell carcinoma and 9 had head and neck cancer. The dose-escalation cohort was 82.7% male with a mean age of 60 years, ranging from roughly 23 to 80. Patients were allowed to have had prior anti-PD-1, anti-PD-L1 or anti-CTLA-4 therapy, and 40% to 45% of the dose-escalation patients had been treated with checkpoint inhibitors. Partial responses occurred in three dose-escalation patients, of whom one had hepatocellular carcinoma and two had cutaneous melanoma. The purpose of peripheral TCRbeta sequencing was to test whether ivuxolimab changed TCR sequence diversity and led to clonal T-cell expansion. The monotherapy dose-escalation portion (N of about 50 patients) of the phase I ivuxolimab trial is reported in the paper.

Genomic DNA was isolated from the sorted cells so that the TCRbeta CDR3 region could be sequenced. The immunoSEQ Assay was used for sequencing of TCRbeta CDR3 regions. TCRdb holds this immuneACCESS table with in-frame rearrangements only. Some clones are missing; in checked studies, unresolved V genes explain under half, and the rest has no known cause. Present in this sample are 75,000 to 100,000 clones, approximately 90% of which were seen just once. The ten largest account for around 2% of the sample. Findings and caveats that apply to the study as a whole: At doses of 0.1 to 3.0 mg/kg, clonal expansion of both CD4+ and CD8+ T cells in blood was seen between baseline and week 6. After ivuxolimab, CD8+ T cells had more expanded clones than CD4+ T cells on average. Antigen specificity was not determined for the clonally expanded peripheral T cells. In the 0.1-3.0 mg/kg groups, partial responders were among the patients with the lowest normalized peripheral clonal expansion, particularly in CD8+ T cells. Low levels of normalized T-cell clonal expansion were also seen in some patients who did not respond.

The trial excluded patients who had a history of autoimmune disease or were on systemic immunosuppression. Peripheral blood for TCR sequencing was collected from all dose cohorts at baseline, on cycle 4 day 1, and on cycle 7 day 1. Samples came from an open-label, multicenter, first-in-human phase I dose-escalation trial of ivuxolimab. Adults with locally advanced or metastatic head and neck squamous cell, hepatocellular, melanoma or renal cell carcinoma were enrolled in the trial. Before TCR sequencing, CD4+ and CD8+ T cells were separately sorted from peripheral blood. The TCR was taken from an adult with an advanced solid tumor such as melanoma, head and neck, liver or kidney cancer. Material: CD4+ or CD8+ T cells sorted from blood, obtained in a trial of the OX40 agonist ivuxolimab. The rearrangement combines TRBV7-2 with TRBJ1-2; the D gene identity is not certain. The CDR3 in this case is CASSLQSGSFANYGYTF. The sequenced DNA: TGTGCCAGCAGCTTACAATCCGGCAGTTTCGCTAACTATGGCTACACCTTC. The CDR3 plus the reference TRBV7-2 and TRBJ1-2 genes for the other parts give the full variable domain: GAGVSQSPSNKVTEKGKDVELRCDPISGHTALYWYRQSLGQGLEFLIYFQGNSAPDKSGLPSDRFSAERTGGSVSTLTIQRTQQEDSAVYLCASSLQSGSFANYGYTFGSGTRLTVV.